This T cell receptor (beta chain) was sequenced for a study of cytomegalovirus exposure and HLA in healthy donors (dated by TCRdb to about 2017). Regarding the complete study: In an earlier analysis of some 550 of the donors, 250 to 350 Gb of sequence data and just under 120 million unique TCR beta sequences from approximately 180 million T cells were reported. Around 320 gigabases of sequencing data and approximately 93 million unique TCR sequences were included in an early release covering roughly 600 HLA-typed donors. Of the 300 to 450 genotyped donors, approximately 80% were placed in the genetic ancestry cluster associated with self-reported Caucasian donors. The study aimed to test whether signatures of past pathogen exposure could be identified by cataloging public T cell receptors. The study used immunosequencing to profile the T cell repertoires of 670 or so subjects and linked those repertoires to cytomegalovirus serostatus. Besides the first cohort of approximately 670 subjects, a separate validation cohort made up of roughly 130 different subjects was used. The study combined high-throughput TCR immunosequencing, statistical association of individual TCRs with disease status, and machine learning to predict cytomegalovirus infection status. In a later analysis, previously published TCR beta repertoires from 500 to 750 donors were re-analyzed and high-resolution HLA genotyping was added so that TCR occurrence patterns could be studied. Rather than using new phenotypic data, the later analysis identified candidate immune exposures from TCR beta sequences and from how often those sequences occurred across donors. To decide whether each TCR beta V gene segment behaved as functional or pseudogenic, an earlier analysis of some 570 of the donors relied on high-throughput TCR beta sequencing. Donor age, sex, ethnicity and CMV serostatus were collected together with the repertoire data. A later genetic analysis used genome-wide SNP genotypes for about 60% of the roughly 670 donors, treating that subset as a discovery cohort. Every repertoire in the discovery cohort had been generated on one and the same sequencing platform. HLA typing included class I and class II loci at four-digit resolution. The number of donors typed differed by locus, with 629-630 for A, B, C, DRB1 and DQB1, roughly 520 for DQA1, nearly 610 for DPA1, and approximately 470 for DPB1. Because of strong linkage in the cohort, four to six DR-DQ haplotypes were treated as single units for association and clustering. Across around 400 genotyped donors of the cohort, an average of about 240,000 unique TCR beta nucleotide sequences per donor were sequenced, and roughly a sixth of those sequences were non-productive. What the authors observed across the whole study: Fewer than 20 rarely observed V segments, including chromosome 9 orphons, were excluded from the earlier analysis of approximately 600 of the donors because counts were too low. When HLA alleles, especially DR and DQ, strongly co-occurred, TCR associations were difficult to assign to individual alleles. In this cohort, only TCR beta chains were sequenced, and detectable features were limited by the absence of alpha or paired-chain data. According to a later analysis, parvovirus B19, influenza, CMV and Epstein-Barr virus appeared linked to several top co-occurrence clusters. A later genetic analysis associated a missense DCLRE1C variant with V-gene and J-gene trimming of TCR beta chains, and an independent cohort replicated the association. In a later analysis, most CMV-associated TCR beta chains were found to appear HLA-restricted, with HLA associations seemingly driven largely by CMV exposure. In the study, 150 to 200 TCR beta chains were listed as associated with cytomegalovirus. Specific HLA alleles were associated with 15,000 to 20,000 TCR beta sequences at a false discovery rate of 0.05 in a later analysis. The authors suggested that the approach could potentially be generalized to other disease states and immunological phenotypes. Across donors, most TCR sequences were observed very rarely, whereas some public TCRs were present in many individuals. Linkage disequilibrium might explain the correlated functional status among segregating V segments, but an unknown experimental factor could not be ruled out. Because HLA typing was missing for some donors at each locus, association tests included only the typed subset. Cytomegalovirus status was reported to be diagnosed by the classifier with high specificity and sensitivity in both the original and validation cohorts. In an earlier analysis of more than 500 of the donors, most TCR beta V segments appeared in productive rearrangements about 87% or about 30% of the time, broadly matching IMGT annotations. Three of the identified cytomegalovirus-associated TCR beta chains were confirmed in vitro to be specific for cytomegalovirus antigens. A further reported finding was that TCR beta sequences accurately predicted the HLA-A and HLA-B alleles for most subjects in the first cohort. In a later analysis, HLA-associated TCR beta chains were found to be more clonally expanded and to have lower generation probabilities than equally common non-associated chains. According to a later analysis, TCR association rates differed among HLA loci, with DRB1 alleles showing the most associated TCRs and HLA-C alleles showing the fewest. Because the 87-base-pair reads could not distinguish some IMGT-functional V segments, including TRBV6-2 and TRBV6-3, those segments were excluded. The only immune exposure information available for the cohort was CMV serostatus. Sequencing depth was assumed to be roughly uniform across donors in the presence/absence analyses, though that assumption may not hold. A cluster of highly shared sequence variants was judged likely to represent a technical artifact of the sequencing pipeline. In a later genetic analysis, fewer N-insertions in productive TCRs were reported among donors in an Asian-associated ancestry cluster than the roughly 700-donor mean.

Concerning this clone: The antigen this receptor binds is unknown. No per-base quality is available; no much larger clone lies one base away.

The method behind the library was the immunoSEQ multiplex PCR assay. For the multiplex PCR, a mixture combining 60 forward primers for TCR Vbeta segments and 13 reverse primers for TCR Jbeta segments was used. The CDR3 region of rearranged TCR beta genes was amplified from genomic DNA with a multiplex PCR assay. The Illumina HiSeq System was used to sequence the amplified TCR beta libraries as 87-base-pair reads. As for the original processing: A later analysis tallied 70 million to 100 million unique TCR beta chains across the approximately 670 repertoires, and some 12 million of those chains were shared by two or more donors. A nearest-neighbor algorithm error-corrected the raw reads and collapsed the reads into unique sequences, merging closely related sequences to remove PCR and sequencing errors. Alignment of CDR3 sequences to IMGT reference sequences was used to assign V, D and J gene segments. For a sequence to be retained, a match of at least six nucleotides was required to both a V gene segment and a J gene segment. A rearrangement counted as productive if the CDR3 had no stop codons and remained in frame with V and J, and every other rearrangement counted as non-productive. Following IMGT convention, CDR3 was defined as the stretch from the second conserved V-encoded cysteine to the conserved J-encoded phenylalanine. Sequences without an unambiguous match to a single V gene segment were excluded from the earlier analysis of approximately 560 of the donors. In an earlier analysis of more than 500 of the donors, a V segment was called functional when productive rearrangements were above 56.7%, and segregating when the standard deviation between donors exceeded 5%. To diagnose cytomegalovirus status from the catalog of TCR beta chain sequences, a statistical classification framework was built. In a later analysis, V and J genes were assigned by comparing TCR nucleotide sequences against IMGT/GENE-DB human TR gene sequences. The TCRdist pipeline was used in a later analysis to assign CDR3 sequences and most-parsimonious VDJ recombination scenarios. In a later analysis, each TCR beta chain was defined by its CDR3 amino acid sequence together with its V-gene family, and reads lacking a unique V-gene family were excluded. In a later analysis, around 600 highly shared, low-generation-probability nucleotide sequences were removed to address suspected cross-contamination and a sequencing artifact. In a later analysis, a clonal expansion index was calculated for each public chain from normalized within-repertoire ranks of inferred template counts. A later analysis computed generation probabilities with a VDJ recombination model fitted to out-of-frame rearrangements, and checked the results against IGoR. Hypergeometric tests were used in a later analysis to score TCR-TCR, TCR-HLA and TCR-CMV co-occurrence, with a repertoire-size bias correction applied to the TCR pairs. To estimate false discovery rates, a later analysis permuted the HLA or CMV assignments 20 times. In a later analysis, co-occurring TCRs were grouped using DBSCAN, with TCRdist sequence similarity added in when clustering inside HLA-allele-positive subsets. Repertoires with fewer than 30,000 or more than 120,000 public chains, plus five repertoires with anomalous nucleotide sharing, were excluded from co-occurrence clustering. The source is immuneACCESS, and TCRdb retained only in-frame sequences with V and J called. Part of the clones is not carried over; for the studies checked, unresolved V genes explain less than half of this, and the remainder is unexplained. That table furnishes V, J and clone size, whereas the DNA furnished D and trimming. The table for this sample lists about 160,000 clones; 82% of them were counted only once. The ten biggest clones cover around a tenth of the sample.

Trimming leaves V shorter by 0 bases and J shorter by 0 bases, with the junction holding 5 bases beyond the gene matches. The CDR3 starts with the cysteine, ends with the phenylalanine, and has 17 residues. Solely the CDR3 DNA is kept, with 51 bases framed from the first base. CDR1 and CDR2, per the germline V gene, are SGHRS and YFSETQ. In total, more than 500 healthy bone marrow donors made up the cohort. At the time of sampling, all cohort members were nominally healthy, though unrecorded immune exposures were likely present. The donor was CMV seropositive and was included in the group of 250 to 300 seropositive cohort members. Every donor gave a peripheral blood sample, and the peripheral blood mononuclear cells from that sample were used for TCR beta sequencing. The Qiagen DNeasy Blood Extraction Kit was used to extract genomic DNA from the blood cell samples.

The material sequenced was PBMCs. The clonotype comes from a man in his fifties in good health and CMV-seropositive. The chain is encoded by TRBV5-1 joined to TRBJ2-3, and TRBD2 aligns with 9 junction nucleotides. The DNA sequence is as follows: TGCGCCAGCAGCTTGGCCCTAGCGGGACTTAGCACAGATACGCAGTATTTT. Translation gives CASSLALAGLSTDTQYF.